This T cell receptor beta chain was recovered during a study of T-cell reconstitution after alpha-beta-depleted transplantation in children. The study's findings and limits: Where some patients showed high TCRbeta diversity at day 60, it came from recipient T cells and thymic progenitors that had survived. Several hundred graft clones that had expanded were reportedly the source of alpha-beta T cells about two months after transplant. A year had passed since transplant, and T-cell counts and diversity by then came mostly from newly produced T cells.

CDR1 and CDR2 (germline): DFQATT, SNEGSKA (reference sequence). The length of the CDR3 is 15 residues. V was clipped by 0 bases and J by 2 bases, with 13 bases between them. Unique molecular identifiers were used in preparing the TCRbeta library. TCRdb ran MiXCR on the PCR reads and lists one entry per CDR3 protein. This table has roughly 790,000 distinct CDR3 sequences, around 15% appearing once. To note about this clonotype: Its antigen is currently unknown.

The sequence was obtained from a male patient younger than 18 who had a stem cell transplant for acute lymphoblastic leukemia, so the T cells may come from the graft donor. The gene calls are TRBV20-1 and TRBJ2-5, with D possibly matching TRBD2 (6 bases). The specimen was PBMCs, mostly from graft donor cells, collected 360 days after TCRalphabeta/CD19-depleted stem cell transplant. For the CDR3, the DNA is TGCAGTGCTAGAGAATCACTAGCCCCGCAAGAGACCCAGTACTTC. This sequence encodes CSARESLAPQETQYF.